The next 18 T cell receptor beta chains were all read from a single sample in a study of cytomegalovirus exposure and HLA in healthy donors. The primer mix had 60 Vbeta and 13 Jbeta primers. TCRdb keeps only in-frame clones here, not all; method: immunoSEQ multiplex PCR. In the table there are over 150,000 clones, about 71% of which are singletons. The sequenced sample was PBMCs. Receptors were obtained from a woman in her twenties or thirties in good health and CMV-seronegative.

The gene calls are TRBV9 and TRBJ2-1; 8 positions match TRBD2. Per germline, CDR1 SGDLS and CDR2 YYNGEE. This CDR3 has 13 amino acids. The J segment lost 8 bases and the V segment lost 2 bases, leaving 3 bases of the junction unmatched. DNA of the CDR3: TGTGCCAGCAGCGTCGGACTAGCACATGAGCAGTTCTTC. It translates to CASSVGLAHEQFF. Complete variable domain (other parts from reference TRBV9 and TRBJ2-1): DSGVTQTPKHLITATGQRVTLRCSPRSGDLSVYWYQQSLDQGLQFLIQYYNGEERAKGNILERFSAQQFPDLHSELNLSSLELGDSALYFCASSVGLAHEQFFGPGTRLTVL.

V is TRBV2 and J is TRBJ1-5, with 8 bases aligning to TRBD1. The CDR3 extends over 15 amino acids. Trimming at V came to 2 bases and at J to 6 bases, leaving 6 bases not matched to a gene. Germline V lookup: CDR1 SNHLY, CDR2 FYNNEI. The CDR3 reads CASSETGQGSQPQHF. In DNA, the CDR3 is TGTGCCAGCAGTGAAACCGGACAGGGCAGTCAGCCCCAGCATTTT.

V and J are TRBV2 and TRBJ1-4, with D possibly matching TRBD1 (5 bases). This CDR3 comprises 12 residues. Germline values: CDR1 SNHLY, CDR2 FYNNEI. Trimming removed 5 bases from V and 7 bases from J, with 8 bases in between. The CDR3 spells CASSQGSEKLFF. The DNA of the CDR3 is TGTGCCAGCAGTCAGGGTAGTGAAAAACTGTTTTTT.

The chain has TRBV2 and TRBJ2-7; 10 nucleotides align to TRBD1. Germline V gives CDR1 SNHLY, CDR2 FYNNEI. Losses at the gene ends were 8 bases for V and 6 bases for J; bases not matched to a gene: 4. This CDR3 is built from 12 residues. The CDR3 reads CASRDRGPEQYF. The CDR3 region has the DNA TGTGCCAGCCGGGACAGGGGTCCCGAGCAGTACTTC.

The genes are TRBV29-1 and TRBJ2-2; TRBD2 is a possible D gene (6 bases). This CDR3 has 12 residues. V dropped 7 bases and J dropped 6 bases, with 12 bases sitting between them. Germline CDR1 is SQVTM and CDR2 is ANQGSEA. The CDR3 coding sequence is TGCAGCGGGATCGCTAGCGCCGGGGAGCTGTTTTTT. Translated, it gives CSGIASAGELFF.

The rearrangement uses TRBV6-6 and TRBJ2-2; 9 bases fit TRBD1. V gave up 2 bases and J gave up 8 bases; unmatched junction bases: 6. The CDR3 runs 15 residues. CDR1 and CDR2 from the germline V gene are MNHNY and SVGAGI (reference sequence). CDR3 amino acids: CASSYPKDRGGELFF. The CDR3 DNA sequence: TGTGCCAGCAGTTACCCGAAAGACAGGGGGGGGGAGCTGTTTTTT.

The V call is TRBV4-2, the J call TRBJ2-3, with 7 bases identical to TRBD2. From germline, CDR1 is LGHNA and CDR2 YNFKEQ. The J segment lost 5 bases and the V segment lost 1 base, leaving 9 bases of the junction unmatched. This CDR3 has 16 residues. The CDR3: CASSQAGGRSLDTQYF. DNA of the CDR3: TGTGCCAGCAGCCAAGCGGGGGGTAGATCCTTAGATACGCAGTATTTT.

The chain has TRBV19 and TRBJ2-7; D is ambiguous. The V gene's germline CDR1 is LNHDA and CDR2 SQIVND (reference sequence). The CDR3 is 11 residues long. The germline V and J ends were trimmed by 4 bases and 2 bases, with 3 bases remaining between them. The CDR3 DNA reads TGTGCCAGTAGTAACACCTACGAGCAGTACTTC. It translates to CASSNTYEQYF.

This clone was counted only a few times. The chain recombines TRBV7-9 with TRBJ2-2; TRBD2 is a possible D gene (6 bases). The CDR3 loop spans 16 amino acids. Between the trimmed V and J ends, which lost 5 bases and 3 bases, there was a span of 16 bases. Germline CDR1 is SEHNR and CDR2 is FQNEAQ (reference sequence). The CDR3 DNA reads TGTGCCAGCAGCAAAGGCGGTAGCGGATACACCGGGGAGCTGTTTTTT. Protein product: CASSKGGSGYTGELFF.

This chain links TRBV4-3 with TRBJ2-7; TRBD2 matches 10 bases. The V and J ends lost 0 bases and 3 bases, in that order; junction bases with no gene match: 5. CDR3 length equals 16 residues. Germline CDR1 is LGHNA and CDR2 is YSLEER. CDR3 protein: CASSQDRASGSYEQYF. As DNA, the CDR3 is TGCGCCAGCAGCCAAGACCGGGCTAGCGGGAGCTACGAGCAGTACTTC.

The J gene is TRBJ2-4, the V gene TRBV7-6; 8 nucleotides line up with TRBD1. The V gene end was trimmed by 5 bases and the J gene end by 0 bases; junction bases not matched to a gene: 3. Germline CDR1 reads SGHVS; CDR2 reads FNYEAQ. CDR3 size: 15 residues. The CDR3 sequence is CASSDGQGAKNIQYF. The CDR3 bases are TGTGCCAGCAGCGACGGACAGGGAGCCAAAAACATTCAGTACTTC.

The gene calls are TRBV30 and TRBJ2-5; 10 bases are a match to TRBD2. This CDR3 region has 13 residues. CDR1 and CDR2 from the germline V gene are GTSNPN and SVGIG (reference sequence). The trim removed 3 bases at V and 7 bases at J, leaving 5 bases unmatched. The CDR3 DNA reads TGTGCCTGGAGCCGCTTAGCGGGGGGGACCCAGTACTTC. This sequence encodes CAWSRLAGGTQYF.

The gene calls are TRBV2 and TRBJ1-5, with no clear D. V gave up 5 bases and J gave up 7 bases, with 21 bases separating them. The CDR3 consists of 16 residues. CDR1 is SNHLY, CDR2 FYNNEI, per germline. The CDR3 loop reads CASSPEAGRLGQPQHF. CDR3 nucleotides: TGTGCCAGCAGTCCCGAGGCGGGCAGGCTCGGACAGCCCCAGCATTTT.

CDR3 residues: CASSEGRGIGYTF. The CDR3 DNA reads TGTGCCAGCAGTGAAGGGAGAGGAATCGGCTACACCTTC. The chain combines TRBV6-5 with TRBJ1-2; D is unresolved. CDR1 MNHEY and CDR2 SVGAGI come from the germline V gene. The CDR3 is 13 amino acids. Trimming pared 5 bases from V and 8 bases from J, leaving 15 bases between.

This rearrangement joins TRBV20-1 to TRBJ2-1, with D hard to call. V lost 6 bases and J 7 bases, leaving 10 bases between the germline ends. CDR1 is DFQATT, CDR2 SNEGSKA, per germline (reference sequence). This CDR3 has 11 residues. CDR3 sequence (DNA): TGCAGTGCGCGACAATTGAATGAGCAGTTCTTC. Its translation is CSARQLNEQFF.

This clone showed up just once. This chain links TRBV27 with TRBJ2-7, with 9 bases that match TRBD2. The CDR3 length is 16 residues. Germline lookup yields CDR1 MNHEY and CDR2 SMNVEV (reference sequence). The junction had 9 bases not matched to a gene; V was cut back by 1 base and J by 5 bases. The chain's CDR3 is CASSLWSTGLAHEQYF. The CDR3 region has the DNA TGTGCCAGCAGTTTATGGTCCACGGGACTAGCCCACGAGCAGTACTTC.

V is TRBV5-6 and J is TRBJ2-5, with D possibly matching TRBD2 (6 bases). Germline V gives CDR1 SGHDT, CDR2 YYEEEE. Trimming pared 2 bases from V and 2 bases from J, leaving 10 bases between. The CDR3 runs 14 residues. The CDR3 nucleotides are TGTGCCAGCAGCTTCGGTAGCGGTCAAGAGACCCAGTACTTC. Protein: CASSFGSGQETQYF. Full variable domain (remainder filled in from reference TRBV5-6 and TRBJ2-5): DAGVTQSPTHLIKTRGQQVTLRCSPKSGHDTVSWYQQALGQGPQFIFQYYEEEERQRGNFPDRFSGHQFPNYSSELNVNALLLGDSALYLCASSFGSGQETQYFGPGTRLLVL.

This clone was counted a few times. The rearrangement uses TRBV4-1 and TRBJ1-2; 8 bases agree with TRBD1. V lost 4 bases, J lost 5 bases, and 9 bases stayed unmatched. CDR3 length equals 15 residues. CDR1 is MGHRA, CDR2 YSYEKL, per germline. CDR3 region: CASSPGQGPPYGYTF. CDR3 DNA sequence: TGCGCCAGCAGCCCAGGACAGGGCCCTCCTTATGGCTACACCTTC.